This TCR beta chain was captured by sequencing in a study of T cells in localized non-small cell lung cancer (TCRdb year 2020). Concerning the study at large: The study examined T cell repertoires in a few hundred patients with early-stage NSCLC and compared tumors with uninvolved tumor-adjacent lungs. The cohort consisted of 200 to 300 treatment-naive NSCLC patients whose localized lung tumors had been resected. The mean age of the NSCLC patients was around 65 years, with about 130 men and around 99 women. Broader findings and caveats from the paper: Higher blood T cell density associated with longer overall survival, while higher adjacent-lung clonality associated with shorter survival. Uninvolved tumor-adjacent lung showed the highest T cell clonality, higher than tumor, which suggests more focused antigenic responses in the uninvolved tumor-adjacent lung. Because multi-region tumor sequencing was not done, intratumor heterogeneity could not be ruled out. A median of roughly 58 of the top 100 tumor clones were detected in paired uninvolved adjacent lung, and 28 of these tumor clones were also found among the top 100 clones of the paired uninvolved adjacent lung. Since the design was exploratory, TCR variables were selected using unadjusted p-values with no false-discovery rate correction.

At diagnosis, peripheral blood, uninvolved tumor-adjacent lung and tumor were collected and stored as a combination of fresh-frozen and FFPE material. For TCR repertoire profiling, blood samples were analyzed as peripheral blood mononuclear cells. TCR beta CDR3 regions were sequenced from DNA using the immunoSEQ Assay. The study's processing was this. T cell density was computed as TCR beta template counts normalized to usable DNA estimated by amplifying housekeeping genes. The preseqR package was used to estimate richness by extrapolating to 400,000 templates for PBMC samples and to 120,000 templates for tissue samples. Clonality was calculated as one minus Pielou's evenness. Tissue-enriched TCRs were identified by differential abundance testing using productive amino-acid clonotypes, minimum total count 5 and alpha 0.1. The Jaccard Index and the Morisita Overlap Index were used to measure repertoire overlap between compartments. TCR beta CDR3s were clustered by GLIPH together with public tetramer-defined viral CDR3s, and at least three viral sequences plus V-gene enrichment were required for viral motifs. The clones in this table, taken by TCRdb from immuneACCESS, are in-frame only. Not every clone is retained; where verified, under half of the shortfall comes from an unresolved V gene, and the cause of the rest is unknown. V, J and clone size are those of that table, while D and trimming were read from the DNA. For this sample there are around 36,000 clones; approximately 81% appear just once. The leading ten clones occupy 6.5% to 8% of the sample.

In the case of this clone: The antigen it binds to is not known. No qualities accompany the bases; no much larger clone lies one base away.

Clipping removes 5 bases from V and 7 bases from J, with 6 as the unmatched junction base count. The CDR3 runs 15 residues from the cysteine to the phenylalanine. This entry keeps only the CDR3 DNA: 45 bases, framed from base 1. Per the germline V gene (reference sequence), MNHEY is the CDR1 and SMNVEV is the CDR2. The sequences come from peripheral blood mononuclear cells, collected before any cancer treatment. The sequence was obtained from a male donor older than 55 with stage II lung adenocarcinoma. Recombination connected TRBV27 to TRBJ2-1; 12 bases in the middle match TRBD2. The DNA reads TGTGCCAGCAGTGATCTAGCGGGAGGGAGGAATGAGCAGTTCTTC. Translated, this gives CASSDLAGGRNEQFF.